These T cell receptor beta chains were read from a single sample in a study of T cells in Graves' hyperthyroidism and ophthalmopathy. TCRdb re-analysed the multiplex PCR reads in MiXCR, keeping a single row per CDR3 protein. Of approximately 420,000 distinct CDR3 sequences listed, 12% to 15% are singletons. The source material was blood. The receptors were sampled from a woman between 18 and 29 years old with Graves' hyperthyroidism. Each CDR3 is given without its conserved first and last residue. Not all rows give a size; the values are once, few, many and, for expanded clones, a class.

clone size | V gene | CDR3 protein
many | TRBV12-3/TRBV12-4 | ASSLTGGGHQPQH
many | TRBV18 | ASSSIAGGSSYNEQF
many | TRBV11-2 | ASSPNYRAYSYNEQF
. | TRBV7-9 | ASSPQGSRAYEQY
few | TRBV29-1 | SVLFSGGNEKLF
many | TRBV20-1 | SASRDGRETQY
. | TRBV4-2 | ASSQDSGTSSTGELF
. | TRBV4-1 | ASSQARDSSYNEQF
many | TRBV20-1 | SARSTGTGSGPQH
few | TRBV4-2 | ASSQEIRDNGANVLT
many | TRBV27 | ASTSFVGGCTDTQY
many | TRBV6-1 | ASSPWDRVIETQY
many | TRBV27 | ASSPIEGYEQY
once | TRBV19 | ASTPGRGAGELF
few | TRBV4-1 | ASSQDLGTAWQY
. | TRBV7-9 | ASTDDRGFEETQY
. | TRBV27 | ASSIQGYPYNEQF
many | TRBV5-6 | ASSFLGQGGNTEAF
few | TRBV19 | ASSIRRGNTEAF
. | TRBV18 | ASSLLQGNNSPLH
. | TRBV2 | ASSPRTGGGETQY
many | TRBV12-3/TRBV12-4 | ASSLTSGLTDTQY
. | TRBV19 | ASGGASENTEAF
many | TRBV20-1 | SASSDYEQY
many | TRBV27 | ASRPRRREKVYEQY
many | TRBV20-1 | SATENTEAF
many | TRBV7-2 | ASSLRPRALYQETQY
few | TRBV2 | ASSASGTIAKNIQY
few | TRBV27 | ASTDTGTGLYNEQF